The 30 T cell receptor beta chains below were found in one sample sequenced in a study of blood T cell repertoires in COVID-19. Sequencing was performed with immunoSEQ multiplex PCR; in TCRdb, only in-frame clones are kept and a portion is missing. Among 150,000 to 200,000 clones, roughly four fifths were seen once, and the ten largest hold around 8%. Sequenced material: peripheral blood. The receptors were gathered from a woman between 65 and 79 years old with COVID-19, enrolled during active disease.

The rearrangement uses TRBV28 and TRBJ2-5; 11 bases map to TRBD2. Germline V gene lookup returns CDR1 MDHEN and CDR2 SYDVKM. The trim removed 9 bases at V and 0 bases at J, leaving 6 bases unmatched. CDR3 length: 15 amino acids. This CDR3 is CASSTSGGYQETQYF. The CDR3 bases are TGTGCCAGTTCCACTAGCGGGGGTTACCAAGAGACCCAGTACTTC.

The rearrangement links TRBV18 to TRBJ2-7; weak D call: TRBD2 (6 bases). Germline V gene sequence: CDR1 KGHSH, CDR2 LQKENI. CDR3 length: 16 residues. V gave up 1 base and J gave up 4 bases, with 17 bases separating them. The CDR3 DNA is TGTGCCAGCTCACCACTTCCGGGACTTCGGTCTTACGAGCAGTACTTC. Amino acid sequence: CASSPLPGLRSYEQYF. Filled out from reference TRBV18 and TRBJ2-7, the complete variable domain reads NAGVMQNPRHLVRRRGQEARLRCSPMKGHSHVYWYRQLPEEGLKFMVYLQKENIIDESGMPKERFSAEFPKEGPSILRIQQVVRGDSAAYFCASSPLPGLRSYEQYFGPGTRLTVT.

The genes are TRBV5-1 and TRBJ2-7, with unresolved D. This CDR3 is 13 amino acids long. Germline assignment: CDR1 SGHRS and CDR2 YFSETQ. V lost 0 bases to trimming and J lost 9 bases, with 13 bases between them. CDR3 region: CASSLALSLVQYF. Written as DNA, the CDR3 is TGCGCCAGCAGCTTGGCCTTGAGTCTCGTGCAGTACTTC.

This clone was observed a single time. The genes are TRBV5-1 and TRBJ1-1; 8 positions agree with TRBD1. The trim removed 4 bases at V and 2 bases at J, leaving 4 bases unmatched. CDR1 and CDR2 from the germline V gene are SGHRS and YFSETQ. The CDR3 consists of 14 residues. CDR3 region: CASSEQGGNTEAFF. In nucleotides, the CDR3 is TGCGCCAGCAGCGAACAGGGGGGAAACACTGAAGCTTTCTTT.

This clone has more than one count but fewer than ten. V usage is TRBV19 and J usage is TRBJ2-5, with D unresolved. Germline CDR1 reads LNHDA; CDR2 reads SQIVND (reference sequence). V lost 3 bases, J lost 3 bases, and 14 bases lay in between. CDR3 length: 15 amino acids. CDR3 protein: CASSIASPGKETQYF. The CDR3 DNA reads as TGTGCCAGTAGTATCGCCTCCCCCGGTAAAGAGACCCAGTACTTC.

This rearrangement joins TRBV30 to TRBJ2-7; 10 nucleotides line up with TRBD2. V dropped 0 bases and J dropped 6; count of bases not matched to a gene: 11. CDR1 and CDR2 from the germline V gene are GTSNPN and SVGIG (reference sequence). The CDR3 has 16 amino acids. The CDR3 DNA follows: TGTGCCTGGAGTGTAGAGGGGGCTAGCGGGAGTGGCGAGCAGTACTTC. Encoded protein: CAWSVEGASGSGEQYF.

The V gene is TRBV6-2 or TRBV6-3, the J gene TRBJ1-6, with 7 bases identical to TRBD1. This CDR3 is 16 amino acids long. V was clipped by 5 bases and J by 7 bases; unmatched bases: 11. Per germline, CDR1 MNHEY and CDR2 SVGEGT. The CDR3, as DNA: TGTGCCAGCAGTCCACAGGGGTCGTTGGTGAATTCACCCCTCCACTTT. Translating it yields CASSPQGSLVNSPLHF.

At least ten counts were recorded for this clone. The J gene is TRBJ2-3, the V gene TRBV7-2; a weak D match, TRBD1 (6 bases). Germline lookup yields CDR1 SGHTA and CDR2 FQGNSA. The CDR3 has 14 amino acids. V was trimmed by 3 bases and J by 2 bases, leaving 9 bases between them. DNA for the CDR3: TGTGCCAGCAGCTTTGGACAGTACACAGATACGCAGTATTTT. Translating it yields CASSFGQYTDTQYF.

This chain uses TRBV28 with TRBJ2-7, with unresolved D. The CDR3 runs to 11 residues. Germline CDR1 MDHEN, CDR2 SYDVKM. V shed 7 bases and J shed 7 bases, with 11 bases lying between them. The CDR3 loop is CASTQLREQYF. The CDR3 nucleotides are TGTGCCAGCACCCAACTCAGGGAGCAGTACTTC.

The rearrangement uses TRBV6-2 or TRBV6-3 and TRBJ2-7; D gene unclear. CDR1 and CDR2 from the germline V gene are MNHEY and SVGEGT. Trimming left V 0 bases short and J 6 bases short, with 21 bases between. The CDR3 extends over 17 amino acids. The DNA of the CDR3 is TGTGCCAGCAGTTACTCCGCAGGATCCCCAACGTTTTTCGAGCAGTACTTC. This translates into CASSYSAGSPTFFEQYF.

Written as DNA, the CDR3 is TGCACCATAGGAGAGGGAAGGGAGAACACTGAAGCTTTCTTT. Amino acids: CTIGEGRENTEAFF. This rearrangement joins TRBV29-1 to TRBJ1-1; no clear D gene. This CDR3 is 14 amino acids long. Germline assignment: CDR1 SQVTM and CDR2 ANQGSEA. Full variable domain (remainder filled in from reference TRBV29-1 and TRBJ1-1): SAVISQKPSRDICQRGTSLTIQCQVDSQVTMMFWYRQQPGQSLTLIATANQGSEATYESGFVIDKFPISRPNLTFSTLTVSNMSPEDSSIYLCTIGEGRENTEAFFGQGTRLTVV.

The CDR3 sequence: CASSSGYTQHF. CDR3 bases: TGTGCCAGCAGTTCAGGATACACCCAGCATTTT. This chain links TRBV12-3 or TRBV12-4 with TRBJ1-5; D is unresolved. With 4 bases removed from V and 11 bases from J, the gap between germline ends came to 9 bases. This CDR3 region has 11 residues.

This clone was recorded a few times. The CDR3 loop is CSVVSRGRLGTNTEAFF. The CDR3 coding sequence is TGCAGCGTTGTAAGCAGGGGGCGCCTGGGTACGAACACTGAAGCTTTCTTT. The chain employs TRBV29-1 and TRBJ1-1, with 8 nucleotides matching TRBD1. Unmatched junction bases numbered 14, after V lost 4 bases and J lost 1 base. CDR1 and CDR2 (germline): SQVTM, ANQGSEA. This CDR3 region has 17 residues.

The sample holds one count of this clone. The J gene is TRBJ1-2, the V gene TRBV3-1 (or the pseudogene TRBV3-2), with TRBD1 identical over 7 bases. The CDR3 consists of 15 residues. Unmatched junction bases numbered 12, after V lost 5 bases and J lost 6 bases. Germline CDR1 and CDR2: LGHDT and YNNKEL (reference sequence). The CDR3 sequence: CASSKSQLQGNGYTF. The CDR3 region has the DNA TGTGCCAGCAGCAAGAGCCAACTACAGGGGAATGGCTACACCTTC.

The gene calls are TRBV15 and TRBJ2-5, with TRBD2 matching 10 bases. This CDR3 comprises 19 residues. Germline CDR1 is LNHNV and CDR2 is YYDKDF (reference sequence). The V and J ends lost 3 bases and 4 bases, in that order; junction bases with no gene match: 17. In nucleotides, the CDR3 is TGTGCCACCAGCAGCCCAGCGGGAGGGCCGAGTTTTTTCGGAGAGACCCAGTACTTC. It specifies CATSSPAGGPSFFGETQYF. The whole variable domain, filled in from reference TRBV15 and TRBJ2-5, reads DAMVIQNPRYQVTQFGKPVTLSCSQTLNHNVMYWYQQKSSQAPKLLFHYYDKDFNNEADTPDNFQSRRPNTSFCFLDIRSPGLGDTAMYLCATSSPAGGPSFFGETQYFGPGTRLLVL.

Here the CDR3 DNA reads TGTGCCAGCAGTGGCAGTCAGACAGGCGGCTACACCTTC. Its protein is CASSGSQTGGYTF. The V gene is TRBV28, the J gene TRBJ1-2; D perhaps matches TRBD1 (6 bases). The V end was cut by 5 bases, the J end by 8 bases, with 15 bases between. The CDR3 covers 13 residues. Germline V gene sequence: CDR1 MDHEN, CDR2 SYDVKM.

This clone came up once. The chain carries TRBV19 and TRBJ1-4; D not resolved. The V end was cut by 5 bases, the J end by 8 bases, with 15 bases between. The germline V gene has CDR1 LNHDA and CDR2 SQIVND (reference sequence). This CDR3 has 14 amino acids. Written as DNA, the CDR3 is TGTGCCAGTAGTCTCGATCCGGGGTCAGAAAAACTGTTTTTT. Its translation is CASSLDPGSEKLFF.

Note on this clone: This sample also contains other DNA sequences that code for the same CDR3. This chain uses TRBV30 with TRBJ2-2; possibly TRBD2 for D (7 bases). Deletions cut 8 bases from V and 7 bases from J, with 29 bases between. The CDR3 sequence is 17 residues long. Germline V gene data show CDR1 as GTSNPN and CDR2 as SVGIG (reference sequence). In DNA form, the CDR3 reads TGTGCCGGGGGGGGGCGGGGGACCTCGGCGGCGGGCGGGGAGCTGTTTTTT. This gives the protein CAGGGRGTSAAGGELFF.

The CDR3, as DNA: TGTGCCAGTAGGATACAGGGGGGCTACGAGCAGTACTTC. As protein: CASRIQGGYEQYF. This rearrangement joins TRBV19 to TRBJ2-7; 8 bases match TRBD1. J gave up 3 bases and V 6 bases, and 4 bases lay outside the gene matches. Germline values: CDR1 LNHDA, CDR2 SQIVND (reference sequence). The CDR3 is 13 amino acids.

The chain has TRBV11-3 and TRBJ2-1; the match to TRBD2 covers 9 bases. The CDR3 spans 16 residues. Trimming cost V 1 base and J 7 bases; bases outside gene matches: 8. Per germline, CDR1 SGHNT and CDR2 YENEEA. The DNA for the CDR3 is TGTGCCAGCAGCTTAGGGGCTAGCGGGGATTCGAATGAGCAGTTCTTC. As protein: CASSLGASGDSNEQFF.

The chain links TRBV6-5 to TRBJ1-5; D unresolved. The CDR3 is made up of 12 amino acids. Trimming took off 5 bases at V and 9 bases at J, with 11 bases between the two ends. Germline V gene data show CDR1 as MNHEY and CDR2 as SVGAGI. CDR3 loop: CASSPPRGPQHF. The CDR3 coding sequence is TGTGCCAGCAGTCCCCCCCGGGGGCCCCAGCATTTT.

This sequence joins TRBV15 and TRBJ2-2; no clear D gene. CDR1 and CDR2 (germline): LNHNV, YYDKDF (reference sequence). The CDR3 length is 15 residues. Deletions cut 1 base from V and 8 bases from J, with 14 bases between. The CDR3 bases are TGTGCCACCAGCAGAGGTAGCCTGTTGGAGGGGGAGCTGTTTTTT. It yields the protein CATSRGSLLEGELFF.

In its sample, this clone was seen once. The rearrangement links TRBV7-9 to TRBJ2-3, with TRBD2 matching over 8 bases. Germline V lookup: CDR1 SEHNR, CDR2 FQNEAQ (reference sequence). This CDR3 has 14 amino acids. Trimming took 5 bases from V and 4 from J; bases not matched to a gene: 5. CDR3: CASSPSGSPDTQYF. For the CDR3, the DNA is TGTGCCAGCAGCCCCAGCGGGAGTCCAGATACGCAGTATTTT.

The rearrangement uses TRBV2 and TRBJ2-7; 8 bases are a match to TRBD2. The CDR3 extends over 14 amino acids. Per the germline V gene, CDR1 is SNHLY and CDR2 is FYNNEI. V lost 7 bases, J lost 3 bases, and 8 bases stayed unmatched. In DNA form, the CDR3 reads TGTGCCAGCAATCCCAGCGGGGGAGGCTACGAGCAGTACTTC. Translation: CASNPSGGGYEQYF.

This clone was detected only once. The chain couples TRBV19 to TRBJ1-3; TRBD1 agrees at 7 bases. Germline values: CDR1 LNHDA, CDR2 SQIVND (reference sequence). Trimming cost V 7 bases and J 4 bases; bases outside gene matches: 10. The CDR3 has 15 amino acids. CDR3 sequence: CASTKEGARGNTIYF. Written as DNA, the CDR3 is TGTGCCAGTACTAAGGAGGGGGCGCGCGGAAACACCATATATTTT.

The chain combines TRBV9 with TRBJ2-3; 12 nucleotides match TRBD2. The CDR3 totals 16 residues. The germline gives CDR1 SGDLS, CDR2 YYNGEE. Trimming took 4 bases from V and 5 from J; bases not matched to a gene: 8. CDR3 amino acids: CASSPSGRAWGDTQYF. The CDR3 DNA sequence: TGTGCCAGCAGCCCTAGCGGGAGGGCCTGGGGAGATACGCAGTATTTT. Complete variable domain (other parts from reference TRBV9 and TRBJ2-3): DSGVTQTPKHLITATGQRVTLRCSPRSGDLSVYWYQQSLDQGLQFLIQYYNGEERAKGNILERFSAQQFPDLHSELNLSSLELGDSALYFCASSPSGRAWGDTQYFGPGTRLTVL.

This clone was picked up one time. J is TRBJ2-1 and V is TRBV5-6; 11 bases agree with TRBD2. V shed 1 base, J shed 6 bases, and the junction held 0 bases outside the gene matches. CDR3 length: 14 residues. Per germline, CDR1 SGHDT and CDR2 YYEEEE. The CDR3 DNA reads as TGTGCCAGCAGCTTGACTAGCGGGAGCAATGAGCAGTTCTTC. It translates to CASSLTSGSNEQFF.

The rearrangement links TRBV28 to TRBJ2-5; D is uncertain. The CDR3 sequence is 12 residues long. Trimming removed 6 bases at V and 4 bases at J, with 9 bases between. Germline CDR1 reads MDHEN; CDR2 reads SYDVKM. Here the CDR3 reads CASSPTTETQYF. In DNA, the CDR3 is TGTGCCAGCAGCCCCACTACAGAGACCCAGTACTTC.

This clone has a count of ten or more. The gene calls are TRBV18 and TRBJ1-4, with a possible D match to TRBD1 (6 bases). The germline gives CDR1 KGHSH, CDR2 LQKENI. V lost 4 bases and J 0 bases, leaving 9 bases between the germline ends. The CDR3 runs to 15 residues. CDR3 nucleotides: TGTGCCAGCTCACAGGACAGATCAACTAATGAAAAACTGTTTTTT. This translates into CASSQDRSTNEKLFF.

The V gene is TRBV13, the J gene TRBJ2-1; 9 bases are shared with TRBD2. Germline trimming cut 3 bases from V and 3 bases from J; bases unmatched to any gene: 6. There are 16 residues in the CDR3. CDR1 and CDR2 (germline): PRHDT, FYEKMQ (reference sequence). The CDR3: CASSFAGTSFYNEQFF. In nucleotides, the CDR3 is TGTGCCAGCAGCTTCGCCGGGACTAGCTTCTACAATGAGCAGTTCTTC.